The 13 T cell receptor beta chains given below trace back to one sample, sequenced in a study of blood T cell repertoires in COVID-19. Repertoires were generated with immunoSEQ multiplex PCR, while TCRdb's copy carries only in-frame clones and drops some. The repertoire includes about 260,000 clones, around 91% of them detected once, and 2.4% sits in the top ten. The sequenced sample was PBMCs or T cells enriched from blood (not recorded which). The receptors were gathered from a young woman who had recovered from COVID-19.

The chain combines TRBV27 with TRBJ1-2; 8 bases match TRBD1. CDR1 and CDR2 (germline): MNHEY, SMNVEV (reference sequence). The CDR3 spans 15 residues. The V gene end was trimmed by 5 bases and the J gene end by 8 bases; junction bases not matched to a gene: 13. CDR3 in amino acids: CASSPGTGHGEGYTF. CDR3 in DNA: TGTGCCAGCAGTCCGGGGACAGGACACGGGGAAGGCTACACCTTC.

The J gene is TRBJ1-2, the V gene TRBV6-5, with unresolved D. V lost 6 bases and J lost 1, with 9 bases in between. CDR1 and CDR2 (germline): MNHEY, SVGAGI. This CDR3 contains 13 residues. CDR3 sequence reads: CASRQLVNYGYTF. The CDR3 bases are TGTGCCAGCAGACAGTTGGTTAACTATGGCTACACCTTC.

The chain couples TRBV12-3 or TRBV12-4 to TRBJ1-5; D is undetermined. The CDR3 length is 12 residues. The germline V and J ends were trimmed by 4 bases and 9 bases, with 10 bases remaining between them. This chain's CDR3 is CASSSGSAPQHF. The CDR3 DNA is TGTGCCAGCAGTTCCGGGTCAGCGCCCCAGCATTTT.

This sequence joins TRBV27 and TRBJ1-5; D not resolved. Germline CDR1 and CDR2: MNHEY and SMNVEV (reference sequence). V was clipped by 2 bases and J by 0 bases, with 8 bases between them. The CDR3 runs 15 residues. CDR3 protein: CASSLTRYSNQPQHF. CDR3 DNA sequence: TGTGCCAGCAGTTTAACCAGATATAGCAATCAGCCCCAGCATTTT.

V is TRBV27 and J is TRBJ2-5; no definite D call. The CDR3 extends over 11 amino acids. The V end was cut by 5 bases, the J end by 4 bases, with 5 bases between. The germline V gene encodes CDR1 MNHEY and CDR2 SMNVEV (reference sequence). CDR3 sequence reads: CASSLRETQYF. The CDR3, as DNA: TGTGCCAGCAGTCTTAGAGAGACCCAGTACTTC.

This clone has a handful of counts. The chain employs TRBV4-1 and TRBJ1-1; D gene ambiguous. The V gene's germline CDR1 is MGHRA and CDR2 YSYEKL. The CDR3 covers 16 residues. Trimming left V 1 base short and J 0 bases short, with 12 bases between. This CDR3 reads CASSQGMLAVNTEAFF. The CDR3 DNA is TGCGCCAGCAGCCAAGGGATGTTAGCCGTGAACACTGAAGCTTTCTTT.

The chain joins TRBV4-1 to TRBJ1-1, with 9 bases that match TRBD1. The CDR3 loop spans 15 amino acids. V dropped 4 bases and J dropped 8; count of bases not matched to a gene: 11. Germline values: CDR1 MGHRA, CDR2 YSYEKL. The CDR3 protein is CASSLGGGQGREAFF. The CDR3 region has the DNA TGCGCCAGCAGCCTCGGAGGGGGACAGGGCCGAGAAGCTTTCTTT.

This sequence joins TRBV18 and TRBJ1-2; 9 positions agree with TRBD1. Losses at the gene ends were 3 bases for V and 5 bases for J; bases not matched to a gene: 10. The CDR3 consists of 16 residues. CDR1 is KGHSH and CDR2 is LQKENI in the germline V gene. CDR3 bases: TGTGCCAGCTCACCGACCATGGGGGACAGGGTTTATGGCTACACCTTC. Encoded protein: CASSPTMGDRVYGYTF.

The CDR3 sequence: CASSQIPPGQGAEQYF. As DNA, the CDR3 is TGTGCCAGCAGCCAAATCCCCCCGGGACAGGGGGCCGAGCAGTACTTC. This sequence joins TRBV4-2 and TRBJ2-7; 12 bases map to TRBD1. This CDR3 is built from 16 residues. Germline V gene sequence: CDR1 LGHNA, CDR2 YNFKEQ. V lost 2 bases and J lost 6; bases outside the gene matches: 8.

The chain uses TRBV27 and TRBJ1-1; D may be TRBD1 (5 bases). The germline gives CDR1 MNHEY, CDR2 SMNVEV (reference sequence). V dropped 6 bases and J dropped 5 bases, with 19 bases sitting between them. The CDR3 runs to 15 residues. The CDR3 loop is CASRGWGQGGTEAFF. The CDR3 nucleotides read TGTGCCAGCAGGGGTTGGGGTCAGGGAGGAACTGAAGCTTTCTTT.

The J gene is TRBJ2-7, the V gene TRBV5-4; TRBD2 might be the D (6 bases). Trimming took 0 bases from V and 4 from J, leaving 14 bases between them. The CDR3 has 15 amino acids. Germline V lookup: CDR1 SGHNT, CDR2 YYREEE (reference sequence). CDR3 sequence: CASSLGMGGTYEQYF. CDR3 in DNA: TGTGCCAGCAGCTTGGGTATGGGGGGTACGTACGAGCAGTACTTC.

The chain carries TRBV5-1 and TRBJ1-6; TRBD1 matches at 7 bases. CDR1 is SGHRS and CDR2 is YFSETQ in the germline V gene. This CDR3 spans 15 amino acids. J gave up 5 bases and V 0 bases, and 2 bases lay outside the gene matches. CDR3 protein: CASSLEGQNNSPLHF. The CDR3 nucleotides read TGCGCCAGCAGCTTGGAGGGACAGAATAATTCACCCCTCCACTTT.

The gene calls are TRBV3-1 (or the pseudogene TRBV3-2) and TRBJ1-5; possible D gene TRBD1, 5 bases. Germline CDR1 reads LGHDT; CDR2 reads YNNKEL (reference sequence). The CDR3 is 15 residues long. V gave up 4 bases and J gave up 1 base, with 11 bases separating them. CDR3 amino acids: CASSPTGGSNQPQHF. The CDR3 DNA sequence: TGTGCCAGCAGCCCGACCGGGGGAAGCAATCAGCCCCAGCATTTT.